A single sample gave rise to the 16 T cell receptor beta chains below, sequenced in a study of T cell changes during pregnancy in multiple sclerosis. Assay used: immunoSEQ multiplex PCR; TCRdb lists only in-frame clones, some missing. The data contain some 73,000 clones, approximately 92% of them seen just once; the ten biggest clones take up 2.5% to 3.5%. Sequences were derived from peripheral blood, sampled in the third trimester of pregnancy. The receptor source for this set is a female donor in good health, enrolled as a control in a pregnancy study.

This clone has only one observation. CDR3 amino acids: CASSRTSGGTHYEQYF. The CDR3 DNA follows: TGTGCCAGCAGCCGGACTAGCGGGGGGACCCACTACGAGCAGTACTTC. V is TRBV7-9 and J is TRBJ2-7; 14 bases are shared with TRBD2. Trimming removed 5 bases from V and 3 bases from J; junction bases left unmatched: 6. Germline V gene data show CDR1 as SEHNR and CDR2 as FQNEAQ (reference sequence). This CDR3 comprises 16 residues.

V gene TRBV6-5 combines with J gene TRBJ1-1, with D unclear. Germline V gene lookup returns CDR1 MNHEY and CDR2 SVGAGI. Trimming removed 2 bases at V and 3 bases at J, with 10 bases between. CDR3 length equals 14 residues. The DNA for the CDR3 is TGTGCCAGCAGTTACCACACCTTTGACACTGAAGCTTTCTTT. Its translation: CASSYHTFDTEAFF.

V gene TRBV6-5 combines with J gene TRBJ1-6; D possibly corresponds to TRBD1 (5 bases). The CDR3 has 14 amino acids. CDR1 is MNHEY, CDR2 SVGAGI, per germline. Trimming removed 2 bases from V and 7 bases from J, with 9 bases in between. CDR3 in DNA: TGTGCCAGCAGTTACCGGGGGGAAAATTCACCCCTCCACTTT. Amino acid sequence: CASSYRGENSPLHF.

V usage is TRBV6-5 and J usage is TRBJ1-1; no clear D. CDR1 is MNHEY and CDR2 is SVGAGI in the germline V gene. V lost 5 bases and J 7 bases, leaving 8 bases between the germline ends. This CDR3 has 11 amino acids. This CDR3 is CASSNTGEAFF. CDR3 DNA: TGTGCCAGCAGTAACACGGGTGAAGCTTTCTTT.

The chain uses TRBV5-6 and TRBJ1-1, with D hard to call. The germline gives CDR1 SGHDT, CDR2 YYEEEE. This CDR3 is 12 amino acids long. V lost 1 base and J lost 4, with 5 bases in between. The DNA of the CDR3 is TGTGCCAGCAGCTTGTCGAGCACTGAAGCTTTCTTT. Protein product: CASSLSSTEAFF.

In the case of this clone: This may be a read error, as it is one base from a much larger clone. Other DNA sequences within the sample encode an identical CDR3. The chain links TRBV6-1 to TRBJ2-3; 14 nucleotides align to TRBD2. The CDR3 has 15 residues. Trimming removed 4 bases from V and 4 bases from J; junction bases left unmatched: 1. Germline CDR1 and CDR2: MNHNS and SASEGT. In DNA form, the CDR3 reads TGTGCCAGCAGTGGACTAGCGGGAGGGCCAGATACGCAGTATTTT. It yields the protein CASSGLAGGPDTQYF.

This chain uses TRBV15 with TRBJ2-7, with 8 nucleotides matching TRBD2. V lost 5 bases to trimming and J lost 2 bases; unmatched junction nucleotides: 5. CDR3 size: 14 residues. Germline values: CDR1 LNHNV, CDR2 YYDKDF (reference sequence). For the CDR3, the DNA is TGTGCCACCAGCGGGGCCGGGGGGGCCTACGAGCAGTACTTC. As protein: CATSGAGGAYEQYF.

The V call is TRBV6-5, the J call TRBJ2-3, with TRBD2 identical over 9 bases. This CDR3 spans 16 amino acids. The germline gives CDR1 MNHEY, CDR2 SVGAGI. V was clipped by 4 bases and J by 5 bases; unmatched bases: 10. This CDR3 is CASSLRAGGPGDTQYF. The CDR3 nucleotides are TGTGCCAGCAGTTTGCGAGCGGGGGGCCCGGGAGATACGCAGTATTTT.

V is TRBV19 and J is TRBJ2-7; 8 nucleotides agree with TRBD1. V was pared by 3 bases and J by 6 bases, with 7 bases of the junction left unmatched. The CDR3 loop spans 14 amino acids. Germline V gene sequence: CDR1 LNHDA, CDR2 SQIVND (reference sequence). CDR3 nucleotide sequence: TGTGCCAGTAGTATCTGGGGCGGACAGGGCGAGCAGTACTTC. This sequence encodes CASSIWGGQGEQYF.

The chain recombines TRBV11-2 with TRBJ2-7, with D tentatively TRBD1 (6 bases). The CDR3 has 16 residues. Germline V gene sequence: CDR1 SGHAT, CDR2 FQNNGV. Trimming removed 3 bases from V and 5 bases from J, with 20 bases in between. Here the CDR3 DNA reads TGTGCCAGCAGCTTCCATAGACAGGTACCTTCCGACGAGCAGTACTTC. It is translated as CASSFHRQVPSDEQYF.

CDR3 DNA sequence: TGTGCCAGCAGCCGGGGGACAGACACTGAAGCTTTCTTT. It codes for CASSRGTDTEAFF. The chain links TRBV5-8 to TRBJ1-1, with 7 bases that match TRBD1. V shed 4 bases and J 3 bases; nucleotides not matched to a gene: 3. The CDR3 length is 13 residues. Germline loops: CDR1 SGHTS, CDR2 YDEGEE.

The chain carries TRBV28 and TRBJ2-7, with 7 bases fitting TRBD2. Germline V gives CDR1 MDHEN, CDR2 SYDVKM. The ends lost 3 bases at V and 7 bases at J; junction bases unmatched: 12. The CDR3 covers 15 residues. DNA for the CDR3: TGTGCCAGCAGTTTCGGGGACTACGCCCCGGGTGAGCAGTACTTC. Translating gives CASSFGDYAPGEQYF.

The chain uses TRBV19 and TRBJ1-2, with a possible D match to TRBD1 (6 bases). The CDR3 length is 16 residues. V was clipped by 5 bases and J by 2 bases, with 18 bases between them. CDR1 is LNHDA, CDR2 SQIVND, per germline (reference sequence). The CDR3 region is CASSGTQGLSNYGYTF. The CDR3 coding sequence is TGTGCCAGTAGTGGAACCCAGGGGCTATCCAACTATGGCTACACCTTC. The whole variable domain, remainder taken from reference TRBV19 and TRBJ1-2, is DGGITQSPKYLFRKEGQNVTLSCEQNLNHDAMYWYRQDPGQGLRLIYYSQIVNDFQKGDIAEGYSVSREKKESFPLTVTSAQKNPTAFYLCASSGTQGLSNYGYTFGSGTRLTVV.

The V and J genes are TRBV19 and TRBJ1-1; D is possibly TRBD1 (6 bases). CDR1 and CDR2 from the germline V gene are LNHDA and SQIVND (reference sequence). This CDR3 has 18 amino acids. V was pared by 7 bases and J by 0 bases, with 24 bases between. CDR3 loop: CASTYAPGHGSLNTEAFF. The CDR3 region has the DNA TGTGCCAGTACCTACGCCCCGGGACACGGAAGCTTGAACACTGAAGCTTTCTTT.

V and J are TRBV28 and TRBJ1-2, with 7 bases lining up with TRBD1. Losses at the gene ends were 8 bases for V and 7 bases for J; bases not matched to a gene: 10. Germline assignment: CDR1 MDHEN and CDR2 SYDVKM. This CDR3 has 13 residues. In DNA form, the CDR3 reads TGTGCCAGCCATGAACAGGGGTTTAGTGGCTACACCTTC. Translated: CASHEQGFSGYTF.

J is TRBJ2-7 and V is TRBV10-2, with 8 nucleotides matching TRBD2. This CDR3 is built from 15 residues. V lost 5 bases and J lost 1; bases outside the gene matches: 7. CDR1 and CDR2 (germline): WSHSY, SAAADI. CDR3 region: CASSLSGRESYEQYF. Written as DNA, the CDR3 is TGCGCCAGCAGTCTAAGCGGGAGAGAATCCTACGAGCAGTACTTC.